This entry is about one TCR beta chain. This sample is drawn from a study of cytomegalovirus exposure and HLA in healthy donors. Primers: 60 Vbeta forward and 13 Jbeta reverse. The repertoire was sequenced with immunoSEQ multiplex PCR; TCRdb's copy has only in-frame clones and lacks some. Among some 97,000 clones listed, more than 65% were seen once. Germline V gene data show CDR1 as SGHTA and CDR2 as FQGTGA. V lost 5 bases to trimming and J lost 0 bases, with 10 bases between them. This CDR3 is built from 14 residues. The specimen sequenced was PBMCs. This sequence joins TRBV7-3 and TRBJ1-1; D is unresolved. The receptor was isolated from a woman aged 18-29 years in good health and CMV-seronegative. The CDR3 region has the DNA TGTGCCAGCAGCCTCACAGTAATGAACACTGAAGCTTTCTTT. It is translated as CASSLTVMNTEAFF.